This T cell receptor beta chain was sequenced in a study of cytomegalovirus exposure and HLA in healthy donors. Points on this clone: Its antigen remains unidentified.

The PCR had 60 Vbeta and 13 Jbeta primers. The assay was immunoSEQ multiplex PCR, and TCRdb's table has in-frame clones only and misses some. This table holds 25,000 to 40,000 clones, more than 60% found once. Study results and limitations: Using a false discovery rate of 0.05, a later analysis showed that about 16,000 TCR beta sequences were associated with HLA alleles. With high specificity and sensitivity, the classifier reportedly diagnosed cytomegalovirus status. The study flagged some 170 TCR beta chains as cytomegalovirus-associated.

This clonotype was obtained from a man aged 50 or older in good health and CMV-seropositive. The sample comprised PBMCs.

CDR3 nucleotides: TGTGCCATCAGTGGCGGACAGAGTCAAGACAATGAGCAGTTCTTC. Its protein product is CAISGGQSQDNEQFF. V usage is TRBV10-3 and J usage is TRBJ2-1, with D possibly being TRBD1 (6 bases). Germline V gene data show CDR1 as ENHRY and CDR2 as SYGVKD. This CDR3 region has 15 residues. The V end was cut by 4 bases, the J end by 5 bases, with 15 bases between.